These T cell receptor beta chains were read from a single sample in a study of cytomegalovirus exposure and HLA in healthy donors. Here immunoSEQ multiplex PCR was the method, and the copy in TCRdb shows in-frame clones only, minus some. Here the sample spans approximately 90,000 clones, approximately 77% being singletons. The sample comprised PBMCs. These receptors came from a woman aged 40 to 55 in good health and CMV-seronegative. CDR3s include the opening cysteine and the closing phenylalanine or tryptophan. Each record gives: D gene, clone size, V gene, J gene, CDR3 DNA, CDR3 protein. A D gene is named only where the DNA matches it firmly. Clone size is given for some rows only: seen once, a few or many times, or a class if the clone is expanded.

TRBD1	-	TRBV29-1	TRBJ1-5	TGCAGCGTTTCAGGGGGCTCAAATCAGCCCCAGCATTTT	CSVSGGSNQPQHF
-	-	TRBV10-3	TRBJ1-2	TGTGCCATCAGTGAGATAACCCAGGGAAAACGCTATGGCTACACCTTC	CAISEITQGKRYGYTF
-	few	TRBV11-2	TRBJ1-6	TGTGCCAGCAGCTTAGGGGGGGGTTTGTCCCTCCACTTT	CASSLGGGLSLHF
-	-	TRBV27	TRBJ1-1	TGTGCCAGCAGTCCGGTAGGGGGTGAAGCTTTCTTT	CASSPVGGEAFF
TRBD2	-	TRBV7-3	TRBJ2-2	TGTGCCAGCAGCCCCCCCGGGGGGAGCACCGGGGAGCTGTTTTTT	CASSPPGGSTGELFF
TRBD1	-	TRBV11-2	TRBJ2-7	TGTGCCAGCAGCCATAGAACAGGGGTCGGCTCCTACGAGCAGTACTTC	CASSHRTGVGSYEQYF
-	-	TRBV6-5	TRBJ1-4	TGTGCCAGCAGCCGCGGAGAAAAACTGTTTTTT	CASSRGEKLFF
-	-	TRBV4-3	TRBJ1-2	TGCGCCAGCAGCCAAGATAGAGACATCCTCGGAGGTTCCTATGGCTACACCTTC	CASSQDRDILGGSYGYTF
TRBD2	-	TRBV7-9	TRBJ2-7	TGTGCCAGCAGCTTAGCCTATTCGGGGGGAGACGAGCAGTACTTC	CASSLAYSGGDEQYF
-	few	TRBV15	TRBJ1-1	TGTGCCACGGAACGGGGGGGGCCGATCATTAATGAAGCTTTCTTT	CATERGGPIINEAFF
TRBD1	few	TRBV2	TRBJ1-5	TGTGCCAGCAGTGCACAGGGGGGCAATCAGCCCCAGCATTTT	CASSAQGGNQPQHF
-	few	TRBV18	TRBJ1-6	TGTGCCAGCTCACCACCCGGGGGGCGCGGTTCACCCCTCCACTTT	CASSPPGGRGSPLHF
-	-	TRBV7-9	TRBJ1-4	TGTGCCAGCAGCCCAGGGTTATCTAATGAAAAACTGTTTTTT	CASSPGLSNEKLFF
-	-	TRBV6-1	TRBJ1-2	TGTGCCAGCAGTGGCGACTATGGCTACACCTTC	CASSGDYGYTF
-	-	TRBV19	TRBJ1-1	TGTGCCAGTAGTATAGCTAGGACTGGGAGCACTGAAGCTTTCTTT	CASSIARTGSTEAFF
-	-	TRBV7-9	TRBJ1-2	TGTGCCAGCAGCTTATTCGACAGAGCCTATGGCTACACCTTC	CASSLFDRAYGYTF
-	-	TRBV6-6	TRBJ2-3	TGTGCCAGCAGTTTGCGGACTATAACGCAGTATTTT	CASSLRTITQYF
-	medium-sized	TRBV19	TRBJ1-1	TGTGCCAGTAGTACTACAGGTACGCTGAACACTGAAGCTTTCTTT	CASSTTGTLNTEAFF
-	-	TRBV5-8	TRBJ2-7	TGTGCCAGCGGGGTAGGGACAAAACCCTCCTACGAGCAGTACTTC	CASGVGTKPSYEQYF
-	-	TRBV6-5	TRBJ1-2	TGTGCCAGCACAAGGGGCTATGGCTACACCTTC	CASTRGYGYTF
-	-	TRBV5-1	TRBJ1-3	TGCGCCAGCAGCTTGGCCAGCGGGGGGGGAAACACCATATATTTT	CASSLASGGGNTIYF
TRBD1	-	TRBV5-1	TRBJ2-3	TGCGCCAGCAGCACGGGGGACAGGGGGTGGCCAGATACGCAGTATTTT	CASSTGDRGWPDTQYF
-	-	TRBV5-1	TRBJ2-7	TGCGCCAGCAGCTTGGGGACAGTTTCCTACGAGCAGTACTTC	CASSLGTVSYEQYF
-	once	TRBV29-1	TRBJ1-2	TGCAGCGTTGTGGTCCAGGGGAACTATGGCTACACCTTC	CSVVVQGNYGYTF
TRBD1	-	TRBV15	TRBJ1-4	TGTGCCACATCCCGGGACAGGGCTAATGAAAAACTGTTTTTT	CATSRDRANEKLFF
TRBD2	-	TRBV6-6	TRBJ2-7	TGTGCCAGCAGTTACTACGGGGGGAACGAGCAGTACTTC	CASSYYGGNEQYF
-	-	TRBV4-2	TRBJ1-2	TGTGCCAGCAGCCAAGACAGACAGGTTTACGGCTACACCTTC	CASSQDRQVYGYTF
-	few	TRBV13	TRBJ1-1	TGTGCCAGCAGCAGAATATCCACAGGGAACACTGAAGCTTTCTTT	CASSRISTGNTEAFF
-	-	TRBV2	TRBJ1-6	TGTGCCAGCAGTGACGGTCGGGGTCCGGGATCACCCCTCCACTTT	CASSDGRGPGSPLHF
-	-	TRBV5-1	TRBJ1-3	TGCGCCAGCAGCTTGGGGACAGCTGGAAACACCATATATTTT	CASSLGTAGNTIYF
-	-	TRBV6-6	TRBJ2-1	TGTGCCAGCTCAACTACAGGAGGGGACAATGAGCAGTTCTTC	CASSTTGGDNEQFF
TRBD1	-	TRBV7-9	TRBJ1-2	TGTGCCAGCAGCTTAGAAGACGGGACAGGTATTGGCTACACCTTC	CASSLEDGTGIGYTF
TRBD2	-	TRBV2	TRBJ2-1	TGTGCCAGCAGGTCTGAGGGACTAGCGGGGTACAATGAGCAGTTCTTC	CASRSEGLAGYNEQFF
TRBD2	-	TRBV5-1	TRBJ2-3	TGCGCCAGCGGGACTAGCGGGAGCACAGATACGCAGTATTTT	CASGTSGSTDTQYF
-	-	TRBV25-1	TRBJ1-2	TGTGCCAGCCGGTCGGGGAATAACTATGGCTACACCTTC	CASRSGNNYGYTF
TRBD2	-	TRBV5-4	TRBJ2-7	TGTGCCAGCAGAGATGGGACTAGCGGGTACTACGAGCAGTACTTC	CASRDGTSGYYEQYF
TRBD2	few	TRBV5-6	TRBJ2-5	TGTGCCAGCAGCTTGGTGGTAGCGGGGGGACCCCAAGAGACCCAGTACTTC	CASSLVVAGGPQETQYF
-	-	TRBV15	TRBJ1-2	TGTGCCACCAGCAGAGAGGCGGATCTGGGCTACACCTTC	CATSREADLGYTF
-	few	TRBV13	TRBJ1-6	TGTGCCAGCAGCCTACGGGACACCAATTCACCCCTCCACTTT	CASSLRDTNSPLHF
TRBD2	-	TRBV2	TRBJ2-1	TGTGCCAGCAGTGATGGGGTTAGCGGGGGGGCAAGGGAGCAGTTCTTC	CASSDGVSGGAREQFF
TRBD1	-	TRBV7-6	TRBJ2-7	TGTGCCAGCAGCTTTGGGACAGTGAGCTCCTACGAGCAGTACTTC	CASSFGTVSSYEQYF
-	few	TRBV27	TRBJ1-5	TGTGCCAGCAGTTCGGACAGCTGGCGGCCCCAGCATTTT	CASSSDSWRPQHF
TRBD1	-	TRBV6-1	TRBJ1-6	TGTGCCAGCTCTTGGGACAGGTTTAATTCACCCCTCCACTTT	CASSWDRFNSPLHF
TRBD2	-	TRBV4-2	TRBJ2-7	TGTGCCAGCAGCCAAGGCAGCGGGGGTTCCTACGAGCAGTACTTC	CASSQGSGGSYEQYF
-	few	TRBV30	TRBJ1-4	TGTGCCTGGAGTATGGCAGGCGTAAAACTGTTTTTT	CAWSMAGVKLFF